A single T cell receptor beta chain is shown here with its context. As yet, its antigen is unknown. Only in-frame clones appear in the TCRdb table, and some are missing; sequencing was by immunoSEQ multiplex PCR. The sample comprises approximately 100,000 clones, around 92% of which are singletons, and just over 2.5% rests with the top ten. The data derive from a study of siplizumab effects on memory and regulatory T cells. Findings of the study overall: A significant reduction in alloreactive sequences traceable to unstimulated CD4+ memory cells was produced by siplizumab.

V lost 6 bases and J lost 2, with 7 bases in between. The CDR3 has 12 amino acids. Germline lookup yields CDR1 MDHEN and CDR2 SYDVKM. The clonotype comes from a human donor in good health. Some clones in this sample may be carry-over from other donors' samples. Sequencing was carried out using CD4+ T cells sorted from blood. V and J are TRBV28 and TRBJ2-5, with no clear D. Here the CDR3 DNA reads TGTGCCAGCAGACAATCACAAGAGACCCAGTACTTC. This codes for CASRQSQETQYF.